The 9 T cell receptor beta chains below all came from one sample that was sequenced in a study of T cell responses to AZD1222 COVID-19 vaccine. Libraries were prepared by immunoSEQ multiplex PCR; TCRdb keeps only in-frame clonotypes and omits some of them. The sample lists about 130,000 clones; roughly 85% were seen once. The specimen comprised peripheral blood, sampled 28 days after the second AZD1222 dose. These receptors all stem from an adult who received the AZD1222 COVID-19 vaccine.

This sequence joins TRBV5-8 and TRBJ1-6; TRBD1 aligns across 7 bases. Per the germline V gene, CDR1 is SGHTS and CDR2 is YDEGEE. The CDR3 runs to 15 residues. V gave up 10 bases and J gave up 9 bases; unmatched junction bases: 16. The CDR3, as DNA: TGTGCCGCCAAGGGCAGGGGGTCAGGAGGTTCACCCCTCCACTTT. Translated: CAAKGRGSGGSPLHF.

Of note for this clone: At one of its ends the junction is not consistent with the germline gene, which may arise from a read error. The DNA of the CDR3 is TGTGCCAGCAGTGAAGCGGATTTTCGCTTCGGAAGCACCATATATTTT. It codes for CASSEADFRFGSTIYF. V is TRBV6-1 and J is TRBJ1-3; D call uncertain. Germline V gives CDR1 MNHNS, CDR2 SASEGT. The CDR3 contains 16 residues.

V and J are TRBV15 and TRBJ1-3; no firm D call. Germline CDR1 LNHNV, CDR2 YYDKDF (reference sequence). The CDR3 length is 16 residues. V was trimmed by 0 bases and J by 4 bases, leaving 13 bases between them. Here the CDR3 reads CATSRDPVGYGNTIYF. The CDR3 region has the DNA TGTGCCACCAGCAGAGATCCGGTGGGGTACGGAAACACCATATATTTT. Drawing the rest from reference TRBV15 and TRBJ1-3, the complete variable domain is DAMVIQNPRYQVTQFGKPVTLSCSQTLNHNVMYWYQQKSSQAPKLLFHYYDKDFNNEADTPDNFQSRRPNTSFCFLDIRSPGLGDTAMYLCATSRDPVGYGNTIYFGEGSWLTVV.

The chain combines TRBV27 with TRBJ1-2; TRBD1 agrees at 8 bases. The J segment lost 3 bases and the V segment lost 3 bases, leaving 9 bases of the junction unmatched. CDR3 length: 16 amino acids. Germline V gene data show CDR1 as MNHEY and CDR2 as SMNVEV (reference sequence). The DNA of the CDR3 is TGTGCCAGCAGTTTCACCGGACAGGGTGGAGACTATGGCTACACCTTC. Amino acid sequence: CASSFTGQGGDYGYTF.

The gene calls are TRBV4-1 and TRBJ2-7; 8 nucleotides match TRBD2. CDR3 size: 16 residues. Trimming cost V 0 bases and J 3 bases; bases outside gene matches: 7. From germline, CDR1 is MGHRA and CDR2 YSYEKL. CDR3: CASSQDIERGIYEQYF. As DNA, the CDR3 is TGCGCCAGCAGCCAAGATATTGAGCGGGGGATCTACGAGCAGTACTTC.

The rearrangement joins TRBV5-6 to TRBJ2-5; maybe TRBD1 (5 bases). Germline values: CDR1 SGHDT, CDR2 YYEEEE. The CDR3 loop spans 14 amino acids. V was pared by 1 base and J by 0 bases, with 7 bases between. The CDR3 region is CASSLPRDQETQYF. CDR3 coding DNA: TGTGCCAGCAGCTTGCCCAGGGACCAAGAGACCCAGTACTTC.

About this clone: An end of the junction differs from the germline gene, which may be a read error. CDR3 sequence: CASSLRDPGTDTQYF. In DNA, the CDR3 is TGTGCCAGCAGCCTCCGGGACCCAGGCACGGATACGCAGTATTTT. The V call is TRBV7-2, the J call TRBJ2-3; D is perhaps TRBD1 or TRBD2 (5 bases each). CDR1 is SGHTA, CDR2 FQGNSA, per germline. This CDR3 is built from 15 residues.

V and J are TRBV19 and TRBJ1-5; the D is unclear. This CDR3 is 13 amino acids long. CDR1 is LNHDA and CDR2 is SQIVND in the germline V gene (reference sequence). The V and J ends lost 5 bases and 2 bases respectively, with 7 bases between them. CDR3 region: CASSWQGNQPQHF. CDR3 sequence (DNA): TGTGCCAGTAGTTGGCAGGGCAATCAGCCCCAGCATTTT.

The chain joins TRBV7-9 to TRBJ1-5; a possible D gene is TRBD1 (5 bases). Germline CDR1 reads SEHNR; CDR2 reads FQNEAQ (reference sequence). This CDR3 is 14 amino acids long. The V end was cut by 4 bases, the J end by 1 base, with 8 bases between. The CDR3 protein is CASSSGWSNQPQHF. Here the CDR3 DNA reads TGTGCCAGCAGCTCAGGGTGGAGCAATCAGCCCCAGCATTTT. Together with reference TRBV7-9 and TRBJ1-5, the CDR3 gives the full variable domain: DTGVSQNPRHKITKRGQNVTFRCDPISEHNRLYWYRQTLGQGPEFLTYFQNEAQLEKSRLLSDRFSAERPKGSFSTLEIQRTEQGDSAMYLCASSSGWSNQPQHFGDGTRLSIL.